These T cell receptor beta chains were read from a single sample in a study of vaccination effects on CD4 cells after COVID-19. Some clones are missing from TCRdb's copy, which holds only in-frame ones; the method was immunoSEQ multiplex PCR. The data hold 66,000 or so clones, with around 70% observed a single time. These TCRs' antigens remain unknown. Material: CD4+ T cells from PBMCs cultured without peptide, obtained after COVID-19 vaccination. These receptors originate from a human donor who received a COVID-19 vaccine. Both conserved end residues are trimmed from each CDR3. Each record gives: CDR3 protein, V gene, J gene.

ASSLGQREYTDTQY	TRBV7-2	TRBJ2-3
ASRMTGTNRAF	TRBV12-3/TRBV12-4	TRBJ1-1
ASSHGPQDEKLF	TRBV19	TRBJ1-4
ASSPGTGGFHYT	TRBV19	TRBJ1-2
ASSLFGQGETDTQY	TRBV5-6	TRBJ2-3
ASSSGQGRYTGELF	TRBV7-2	TRBJ2-2
ASSLDRTYGYT	TRBV5-8	TRBJ1-2
ATSGLASADTQY	TRBV24-1	TRBJ2-3
ASSVASSYNEQF	TRBV9	TRBJ2-1
ASSKSEGAIAEAF	TRBV7-8	TRBJ1-1
AWSATGNQPQH	TRBV30	TRBJ1-5
ATRRWNSPLH	TRBV6-6	TRBJ1-6
ASSIFSSGANVLT	TRBV9	TRBJ2-6
ASSPAPLETQY	TRBV5-1	TRBJ2-5
ASSRILAGGLFGYRSQETQY	TRBV19	TRBJ2-5
SSRQGGTEAF	TRBV29-1	TRBJ1-1
ASSTLRGGGYGYT	TRBV6-5	TRBJ1-2
ASSVGGTGNQETQY	TRBV9	TRBJ2-5
GTLGTEAF	TRBV28	TRBJ1-1
ASRLRGDTQY	TRBV6-5	TRBJ2-3
AWRARQNSPLH	TRBV30	TRBJ1-6
ASSSVNYGYT	TRBV7-9	TRBJ1-2
ASRPHLLVSYNEQF	TRBV19	TRBJ2-1
ASSLRQGNQPQH	TRBV4-3	TRBJ1-5
ASSLQRTTPDTQY	TRBV7-3	TRBJ2-3
ASSEYPGQGNHNEKLF	TRBV25-1	TRBJ1-4
ASSLSGTVNYGYT	TRBV5-6	TRBJ1-2
ASRPSTGSNSPLH	TRBV28	TRBJ1-6
SVAVLGGGRQETQY	TRBV29-1	TRBJ2-5
ASSILGKEDTQY	TRBV19	TRBJ2-3
AISPGQGATGYT	TRBV10-3	TRBJ1-2
ASSRPGSLNSPLH	TRBV14	TRBJ1-6
ASSTNRDKETQY	TRBV19	TRBJ2-5
AWQKWGIAGAGGGTQY	TRBV30	TRBJ2-5
ASSFKGLDEETQY	TRBV7-3	TRBJ2-5
ASSKDTFNEKLF	TRBV19	TRBJ1-4
ASSTANYGYT	TRBV2	TRBJ1-2
ASSTRQGERSYNSPLH	TRBV5-6	TRBJ1-6
ASSEDGGRGGGKNIQY	TRBV6-1	TRBJ2-4
ASGRGIQETQY	TRBV7-2	TRBJ2-5
ASSFQGARGYT	TRBV5-1	TRBJ1-2
ASSGVQNSPLH	TRBV2	TRBJ1-6
ASSEVRAGGYT	TRBV2	TRBJ1-2
ASSQGNTEAF	TRBV18	TRBJ1-1
AISERPDADEQF	TRBV10-3	TRBJ2-1
ASSVSTSGGAQY	TRBV9	TRBJ2-3